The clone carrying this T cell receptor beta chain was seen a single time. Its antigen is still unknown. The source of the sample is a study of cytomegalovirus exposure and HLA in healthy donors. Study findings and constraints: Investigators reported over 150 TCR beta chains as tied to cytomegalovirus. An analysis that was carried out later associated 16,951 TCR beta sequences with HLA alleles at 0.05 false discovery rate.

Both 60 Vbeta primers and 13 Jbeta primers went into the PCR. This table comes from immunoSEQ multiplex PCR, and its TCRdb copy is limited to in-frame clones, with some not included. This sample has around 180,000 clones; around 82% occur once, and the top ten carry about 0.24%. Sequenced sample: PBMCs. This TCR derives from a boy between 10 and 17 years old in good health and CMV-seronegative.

CDR3 in amino acids: CATSFGRGSTEAFF. DNA of the CDR3: TGTGCCACAAGCTTCGGCAGAGGAAGTACTGAAGCTTTCTTT. J is TRBJ1-1 and V is TRBV11-2; unclear D gene. Germline V CDR1 and CDR2: SGHAT, FQNNGV. V lost 10 bases and J lost 5, with 20 bases in between. The CDR3 is 14 amino acids.